The 14 T cell receptor beta chains below all came from one sample that was sequenced in a study of T cells in Graves' hyperthyroidism and ophthalmopathy. The CDR3 regions of TCR beta were amplified from RNA transcripts. RT-PCR in the first round (using the HTBI primer set) targeted the TCR CDR3. TCRdb redid the calling of the multiplex PCR reads with MiXCR, one entry per CDR3 protein. The data contain fewer than 650,000 distinct CDR3 sequences, about 14% of them singletons. Sequenced: blood. The receptors here all came from a woman aged 35 to 49 with Graves' hyperthyroidism.

Ten or more counts support this clonotype. J is TRBJ2-2 and V is TRBV7-9, with 7 positions matching TRBD2. The germline V gene has CDR1 SEHNR and CDR2 FQNEAQ (reference sequence). The CDR3 is 17 residues long. V was clipped by 1 base and J by 3 bases; unmatched bases: 8. The CDR3 nucleotides are TGTGCCAGCAGCTTAGGATTTTCAAGCGGGGACACCGGGGAGCTGTTTTTT. This encodes CASSLGFSSGDTGELFF.

This clonotype was recorded at least ten times. The V gene is TRBV5-1, the J gene TRBJ2-1; possibly TRBD1 for D (6 bases). The CDR3 totals 14 residues. CDR1 and CDR2 from the germline V gene are SGHRS and YFSETQ. The V end was cut by 5 bases, the J end by 8 bases, with 17 bases between. The CDR3 DNA reads as TGCGCCAGCAGTAATGCTAGGACAGAGGATGAGCAGTTCTTC. Translated, it gives CASSNARTEDEQFF. The complete variable domain, with remaining parts taken from reference TRBV5-1 and TRBJ2-1, reads KAGVTQTPRYLIKTRGQQVTLSCSPISGHRSVSWYQQTPGQGLQFLFEYFSETQRNKGNFPGRFSGRQFSNSRSEMNVSTLELGDSALYLCASSNARTEDEQFFGPGTRLTVL.

In its sample, this clonotype was seen many times. The chain combines TRBV12-3 or TRBV12-4 with TRBJ2-3; TRBD1 might be the D (6 bases). Trimming pared 3 bases from V and 6 bases from J, leaving 13 bases between. This CDR3 is built from 14 residues. The CDR3 DNA reads as TGTGCCAGCAGTTTGACCCGAGGGGGTGATACGCAGTATTTT. The encoded protein is CASSLTRGGDTQYF.

This clonotype was seen only a few times. A much more abundant neighbour one base away suggests this may be a read error. The rearrangement uses TRBV28 and TRBJ2-1; possible D gene TRBD2, 6 bases. Germline V CDR1 and CDR2: MDHEN, SYDVKM. The CDR3 has 15 residues. CDR3 nucleotide sequence: TGTGCCAGCAGTTTCCTCGGGGGACCGCTCAATGAGCAGTCCTTC. It translates to CASSFLGGPLNEQSF.

This clonotype came up many times. V and J are TRBV20-1 and TRBJ2-3, with 9 bases matching TRBD1. Germline V gives CDR1 DFQATT, CDR2 SNEGSKA (reference sequence). Trimming removed 1 base from V and 3 bases from J; junction bases left unmatched: 5. The CDR3 covers 15 residues. The CDR3 loop is CSARAGQGTTDTQYF. The CDR3 DNA is TGCAGTGCTAGAGCCGGACAGGGGACAACAGATACGCAGTATTTT.

CDR3 DNA sequence: TGTGCCAGCAGCATTCAGCAGGGCGGAACCGGGGAGCTGTTTTTT. Translated, it gives CASSIQQGGTGELFF. The rearrangement uses TRBV12-3 or TRBV12-4 and TRBJ2-2, with TRBD1 as a possible D gene (5 bases). With 6 bases removed from V and 5 bases from J, the gap between germline ends came to 16 bases. The CDR3 spans 15 residues.

As concerns this clonotype: A much larger clone lies one base from this, so it may be a read error. The chain uses TRBV5-1 and TRBJ1-1, with D possibly TRBD1 on 6 matching bases. This CDR3 is built from 15 residues. Germline assignment: CDR1 SGHRS and CDR2 YFSETQ. CDR3 in amino acids: CASSLFGQSDTDAFF. CDR3 DNA: TGCGCCAGCAGCTTATTCGGACAGTCGGACACTGACGCTTTCTTT.

This clonotype turned up a few times. The chain uses TRBV5-1 and TRBJ1-1; no firm D call. Between the trimmed V and J ends, which lost 0 bases and 0 bases, there was a span of 9 bases. The CDR3 length is 15 residues. Germline CDR1 and CDR2: SGHRS and YFSETQ. CDR3 bases: TGCGCCAGCAGCTTGGGTCAAATGGTGAACACTGAAGCTTTCTTT. As protein: CASSLGQMVNTEAFF.

This clonotype has a count of ten or more. V gene TRBV7-2 combines with J gene TRBJ1-5; 9 bases line up with TRBD1. The CDR3 is made up of 13 amino acids. V shed 5 bases and J 7 bases; nucleotides not matched to a gene: 3. Germline V gene sequence: CDR1 SGHTA, CDR2 FQGNSA. The CDR3, as DNA: TGTGCCAGCAGCATGGACAGGGGACAGCCCCAGCATTTT. As protein: CASSMDRGQPQHF.

In this sample, this clonotype turned up many times. The chain employs TRBV28 and TRBJ2-3; 11 bases match TRBD1. The CDR3 contains 17 residues. J lost 4 bases, V lost 6 bases, and 12 bases had no gene match. CDR1 and CDR2 from the germline V gene are MDHEN and SYDVKM. The CDR3 coding sequence is TGTGCCAGCAGACCATGGACAGGGGGCTATCGACCAGATACGCAGTATTTT. Protein: CASRPWTGGYRPDTQYF.

A few counts support this clonotype. A junction boundary mismatches the germline segment, possibly from a read error. This chain joins TRBV9 and TRBJ2-2; a weak D match, TRBD2 (5 bases). Per the germline V gene, CDR1 is SGDLS and CDR2 is YYNGEE. The CDR3 is made up of 15 amino acids. The CDR3 spells CASSVDGLNTGELFF. The CDR3 region has the DNA TGTGCCAGCAGCGTAGATGGACTTAACACCGGGGAGCTGTTCTTT.

This clonotype has only a few counts. The chain carries TRBV20-1 and TRBJ2-7; 7 bases are a match to TRBD1. Germline CDR1 is DFQATT and CDR2 is SNEGSKA (reference sequence). V gave up 6 bases and J gave up 4 bases; unmatched junction bases: 6. The CDR3 has 12 amino acids. As DNA, the CDR3 is TGCAGTGCCACAGGGGCAAATTACGAGCAGTACTTC. Translation gives CSATGANYEQYF.

This clonotype was recorded many times. The genes are TRBV7-9 and TRBJ1-2, with D possibly being TRBD1 (5 bases). V lost 1 base and J lost 6, with 15 bases in between. This CDR3 has 15 residues. Germline V gives CDR1 SEHNR, CDR2 FQNEAQ (reference sequence). The CDR3 region is CASSLEQGWGNGYTF. The CDR3 DNA is TGTGCCAGCAGCTTAGAGCAGGGTTGGGGAAATGGCTACACCTTC.

This clonotype was observed many times. The chain has TRBV12-3 or TRBV12-4 and TRBJ1-5; D may be TRBD1 (5 bases). Trimming left V 5 bases short and J 7 bases short, with 18 bases between. The CDR3 is 15 residues long. The CDR3, as DNA: TGTGCCAGCAGTGGGCAGGGCGGTTTTGGACAGCCCCAGCATTTT. Translated, it gives CASSGQGGFGQPQHF.